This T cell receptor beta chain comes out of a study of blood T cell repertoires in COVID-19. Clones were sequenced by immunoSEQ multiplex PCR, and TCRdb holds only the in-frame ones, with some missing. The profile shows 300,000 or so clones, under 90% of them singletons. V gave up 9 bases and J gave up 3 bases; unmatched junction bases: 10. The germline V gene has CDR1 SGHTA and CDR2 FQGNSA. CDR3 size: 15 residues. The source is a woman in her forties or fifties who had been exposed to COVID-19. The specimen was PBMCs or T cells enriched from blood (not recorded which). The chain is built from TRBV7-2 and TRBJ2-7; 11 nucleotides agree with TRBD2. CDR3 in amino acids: CASAKTSGGLYEQYF. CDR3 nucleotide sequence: TGTGCCAGTGCAAAAACTAGCGGGGGCCTCTACGAGCAGTACTTC.